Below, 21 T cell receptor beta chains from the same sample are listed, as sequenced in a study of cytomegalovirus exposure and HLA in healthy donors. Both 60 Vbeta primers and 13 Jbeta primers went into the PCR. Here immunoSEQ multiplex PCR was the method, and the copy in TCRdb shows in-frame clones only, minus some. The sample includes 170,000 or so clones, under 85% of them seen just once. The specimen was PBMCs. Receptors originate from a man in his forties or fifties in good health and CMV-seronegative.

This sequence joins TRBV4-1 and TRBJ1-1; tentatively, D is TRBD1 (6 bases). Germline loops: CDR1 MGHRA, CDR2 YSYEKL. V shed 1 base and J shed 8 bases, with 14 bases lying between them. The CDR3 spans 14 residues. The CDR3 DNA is TGCGCCAGCAGCCAAGGAGGAGGCGGGGGCGAAGCTTTCTTT. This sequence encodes CASSQGGGGGEAFF.

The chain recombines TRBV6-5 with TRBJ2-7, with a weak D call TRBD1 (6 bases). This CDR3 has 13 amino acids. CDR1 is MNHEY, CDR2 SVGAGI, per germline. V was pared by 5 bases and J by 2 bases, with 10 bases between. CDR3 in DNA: TGTGCCAGCAGTCCACAGGGCCCCTACGAGCAGTACTTC. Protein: CASSPQGPYEQYF.

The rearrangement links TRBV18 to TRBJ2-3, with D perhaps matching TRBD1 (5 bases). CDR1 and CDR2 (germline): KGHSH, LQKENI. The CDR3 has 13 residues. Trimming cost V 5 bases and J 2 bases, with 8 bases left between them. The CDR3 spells CASSSDITDTQYF. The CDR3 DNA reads TGTGCCAGCTCATCGGACATCACAGATACGCAGTATTTT.

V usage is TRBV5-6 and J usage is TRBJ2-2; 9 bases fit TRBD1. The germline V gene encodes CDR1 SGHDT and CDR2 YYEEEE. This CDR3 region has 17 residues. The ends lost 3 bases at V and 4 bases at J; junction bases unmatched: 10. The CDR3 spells CASSSTGNRGPTGELFF. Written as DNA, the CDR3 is TGTGCCAGCAGCTCCACCGGGAACAGGGGGCCCACCGGGGAGCTGTTTTTT.

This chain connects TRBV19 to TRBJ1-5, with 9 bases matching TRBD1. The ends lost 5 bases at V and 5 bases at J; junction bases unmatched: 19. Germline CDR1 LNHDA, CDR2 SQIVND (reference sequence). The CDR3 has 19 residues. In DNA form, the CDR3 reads TGTGCCAGTAGTTCCCATCGACAGGGGGGTTCGGTTTTAGATCAGCCCCAGCATTTT. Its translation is CASSSHRQGGSVLDQPQHF.

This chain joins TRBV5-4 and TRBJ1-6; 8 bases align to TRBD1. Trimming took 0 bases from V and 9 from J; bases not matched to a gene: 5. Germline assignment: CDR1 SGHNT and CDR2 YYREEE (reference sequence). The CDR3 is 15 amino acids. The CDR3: CASSLGQGAASPLHF. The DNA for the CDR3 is TGTGCCAGCAGCTTGGGGCAGGGGGCCGCTTCACCCCTCCACTTT. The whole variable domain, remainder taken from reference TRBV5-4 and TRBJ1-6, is ETGVTQSPTHLIKTRGQQVTLRCSSQSGHNTVSWYQQALGQGPQFIFQYYREEENGRGNFPPRFSGLQFPNYSSELNVNALELDDSALYLCASSLGQGAASPLHFGNGTRLTVT.

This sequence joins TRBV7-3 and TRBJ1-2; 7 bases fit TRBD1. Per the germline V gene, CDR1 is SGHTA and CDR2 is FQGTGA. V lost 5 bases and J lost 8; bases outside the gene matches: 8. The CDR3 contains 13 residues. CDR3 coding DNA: TGTGCCAGCAGCAGAAGTCAGGGGGAGGGCTACACCTTC. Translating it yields CASSRSQGEGYTF.

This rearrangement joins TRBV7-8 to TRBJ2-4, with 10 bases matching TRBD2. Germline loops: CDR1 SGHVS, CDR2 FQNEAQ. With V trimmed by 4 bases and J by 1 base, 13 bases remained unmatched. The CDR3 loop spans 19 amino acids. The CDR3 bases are TGTGCCAGCAGCTCTTGGACTAGCGGTCGAGTGGGTGCCAAAAACATTCAGTACTTC. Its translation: CASSSWTSGRVGAKNIQYF.

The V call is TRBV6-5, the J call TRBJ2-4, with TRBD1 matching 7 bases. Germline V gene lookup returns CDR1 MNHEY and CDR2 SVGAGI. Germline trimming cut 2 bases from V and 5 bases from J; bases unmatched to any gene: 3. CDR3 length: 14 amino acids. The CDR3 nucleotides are TGTGCCAGCAGTTACACCCAGGGGGAAAACATTCAGTACTTC. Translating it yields CASSYTQGENIQYF.

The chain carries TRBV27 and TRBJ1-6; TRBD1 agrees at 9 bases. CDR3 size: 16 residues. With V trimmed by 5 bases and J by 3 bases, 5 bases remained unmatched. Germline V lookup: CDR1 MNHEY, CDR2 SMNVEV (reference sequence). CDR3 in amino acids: CASSQQGAVYNSPLHF. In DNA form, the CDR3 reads TGTGCCAGCAGTCAACAGGGGGCGGTCTATAATTCACCCCTCCACTTT.

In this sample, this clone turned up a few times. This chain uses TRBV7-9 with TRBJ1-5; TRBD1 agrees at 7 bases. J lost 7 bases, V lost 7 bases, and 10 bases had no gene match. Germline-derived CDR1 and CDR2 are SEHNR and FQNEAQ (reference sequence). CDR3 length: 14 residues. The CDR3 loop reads CASTPTGSGQPQHF. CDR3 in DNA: TGTGCCAGCACCCCGACAGGGTCAGGGCAGCCCCAGCATTTT.

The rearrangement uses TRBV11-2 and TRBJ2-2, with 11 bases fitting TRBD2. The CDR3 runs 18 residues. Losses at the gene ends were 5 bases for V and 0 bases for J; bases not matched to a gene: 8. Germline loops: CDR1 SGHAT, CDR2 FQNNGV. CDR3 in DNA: TGTGCCAGCAGCGCCAAACTAGCGGGGGACGCGAACACCGGGGAGCTGTTTTTT. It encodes CASSAKLAGDANTGELFF.

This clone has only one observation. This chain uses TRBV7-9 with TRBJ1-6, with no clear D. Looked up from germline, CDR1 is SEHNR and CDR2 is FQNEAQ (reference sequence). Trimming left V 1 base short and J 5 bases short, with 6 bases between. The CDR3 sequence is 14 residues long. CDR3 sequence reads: CASSLDTNNSPLHF. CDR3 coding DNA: TGTGCCAGCAGCTTAGACACGAATAATTCACCCCTCCACTTT.

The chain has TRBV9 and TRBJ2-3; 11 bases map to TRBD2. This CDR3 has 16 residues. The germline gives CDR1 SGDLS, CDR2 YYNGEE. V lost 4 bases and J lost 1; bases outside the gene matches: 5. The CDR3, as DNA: TGTGCCAGCAGCACACATAGCGGGGGGGGCACAGATACGCAGTATTTT. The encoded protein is CASSTHSGGGTDTQYF.

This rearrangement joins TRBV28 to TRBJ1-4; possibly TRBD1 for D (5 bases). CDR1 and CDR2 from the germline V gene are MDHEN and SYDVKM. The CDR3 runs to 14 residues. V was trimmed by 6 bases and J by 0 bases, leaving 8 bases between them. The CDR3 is CASRDTATNEKLFF. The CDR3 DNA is TGTGCCAGCAGGGACACTGCAACTAATGAAAAACTGTTTTTT.

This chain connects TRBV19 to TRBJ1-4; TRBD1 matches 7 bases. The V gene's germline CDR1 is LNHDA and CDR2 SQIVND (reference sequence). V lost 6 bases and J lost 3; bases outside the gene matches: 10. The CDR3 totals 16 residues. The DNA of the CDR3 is TGTGCCAGTAGGAGTACAGGGGTGGTGCCTAATGAAAAACTGTTTTTT. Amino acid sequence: CASRSTGVVPNEKLFF.

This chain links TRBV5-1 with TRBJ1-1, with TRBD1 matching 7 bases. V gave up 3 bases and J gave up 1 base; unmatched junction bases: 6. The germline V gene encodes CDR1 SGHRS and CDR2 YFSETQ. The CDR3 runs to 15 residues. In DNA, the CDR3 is TGCGCCAGCAGCTCCCAGGGGACAGCGAACACTGAAGCTTTCTTT. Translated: CASSSQGTANTEAFF.

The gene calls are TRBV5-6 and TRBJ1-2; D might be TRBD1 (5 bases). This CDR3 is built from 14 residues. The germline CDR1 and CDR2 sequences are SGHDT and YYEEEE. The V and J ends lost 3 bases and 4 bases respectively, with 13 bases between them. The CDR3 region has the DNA TGTGCCAGCAGCTCCGTGACAGTTCCCTATGGCTACACCTTC. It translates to CASSSVTVPYGYTF.

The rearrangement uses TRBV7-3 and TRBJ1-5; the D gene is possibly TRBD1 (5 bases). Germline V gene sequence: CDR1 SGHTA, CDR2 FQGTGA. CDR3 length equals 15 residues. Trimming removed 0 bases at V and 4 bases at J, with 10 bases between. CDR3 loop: CASSLTGGGNQPQHF. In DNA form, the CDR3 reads TGTGCCAGCAGCTTAACGGGGGGAGGGAATCAGCCCCAGCATTTT.

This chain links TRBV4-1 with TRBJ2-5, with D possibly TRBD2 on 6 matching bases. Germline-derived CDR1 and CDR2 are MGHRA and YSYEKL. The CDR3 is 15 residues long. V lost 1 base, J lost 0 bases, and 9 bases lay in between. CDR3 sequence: CASSQGRDHQETQYF. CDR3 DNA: TGCGCCAGCAGCCAAGGGAGGGACCACCAAGAGACCCAGTACTTC.

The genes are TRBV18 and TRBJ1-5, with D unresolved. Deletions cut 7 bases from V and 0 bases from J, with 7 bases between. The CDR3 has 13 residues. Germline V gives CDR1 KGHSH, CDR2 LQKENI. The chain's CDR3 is CASFEHSNQPQHF. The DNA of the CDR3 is TGTGCCAGCTTTGAACATAGCAATCAGCCCCAGCATTTT.